This paragraph reports one T cell receptor beta chain. The antigen is unknown. This sample is drawn from a study of T cell repertoires in cytomegalovirus infection. Study-level findings and limits: The response measured ex vivo was dominated by TCR beta clonotypes (HLA-C-restricted and CMV-specific).

A single record per CDR3 protein comes from TCRdb applying MiXCR to the reads. The sample contains more than 250,000 distinct CDR3 sequences, roughly 13% of which appear only once. Trimming took off 2 bases at V and 3 bases at J, with 11 bases between the two ends. The CDR3 consists of 15 residues. CDR1 and CDR2 (germline): MNHEY, SVGEGT. Sequenced: PBMCs. This rearrangement joins TRBV6-2 or TRBV6-3 to TRBJ2-1; tentatively, D is TRBD2 (6 bases). This TCR was sampled from a human donor in good health (CMV status not recorded). Some clones in this sample may be carry-over from other donors' samples. CDR3 coding DNA: TGTGCCAGCAGTTACGGGGGGATTGGCTACAATGAGCAGTTCTTC. It yields the protein CASSYGGIGYNEQFF.